The 32 T cell receptor beta chains listed next were all sequenced from one sample in a study of cytomegalovirus exposure and HLA in healthy donors. Primers: 60 Vbeta forward and 13 Jbeta reverse. The repertoire was sequenced with immunoSEQ multiplex PCR; TCRdb's copy has only in-frame clones and lacks some. The table includes some 180,000 clones, around 82% detected once. Sequencing was carried out using PBMCs. All receptors derive from a woman in her thirties in good health and CMV-seronegative.

V and J are TRBV6-1 and TRBJ1-5, with a possible D match to TRBD1 (6 bases). V was clipped by 5 bases and J by 4 bases, with 15 bases between them. The germline V gene has CDR1 MNHNS and CDR2 SASEGT. This CDR3 spans 15 amino acids. CDR3 DNA: TGTGCCAGCAGTACACCAGGGGAGTTAAATCAGCCCCAGCATTTT. This gives the protein CASSTPGELNQPQHF.

The chain carries TRBV2 and TRBJ2-7; 7 bases are shared with TRBD2. The germline V gene encodes CDR1 SNHLY and CDR2 FYNNEI. The length of the CDR3 is 13 residues. Losses at the gene ends were 7 bases for V and 0 bases for J; bases not matched to a gene: 3. DNA for the CDR3: TGTGCCAGCACCCGGGAGGCCTCCTACGAGCAGTACTTC. It yields the protein CASTREASYEQYF.

As to this clone: Germline is not matched at one junction end, which may reflect a read error. V is TRBV7-9 and J is TRBJ1-1, with TRBD1 matching over 7 bases. This CDR3 has 16 amino acids. Per the germline V gene, CDR1 is SEHNR and CDR2 is FQNEAQ (reference sequence). Written as DNA, the CDR3 is TGTTCCAGCAGCTTAGCTTACAGGGGACAGAACACTGAAGCTTTCTTT. Translated: CSSSLAYRGQNTEAFF.

This chain joins TRBV5-6 and TRBJ1-2; D unresolved. Germline-derived CDR1 and CDR2 are SGHDT and YYEEEE. V dropped 3 bases and J dropped 4 bases, with 7 bases sitting between them. This CDR3 has 12 amino acids. CDR3: CASSYGGYGYTF. The DNA for the CDR3 is TGTGCCAGCAGCTATGGCGGCTATGGCTACACCTTC.

The chain carries TRBV5-1 and TRBJ2-7, with 11 nucleotides matching TRBD2. Losses at the gene ends were 5 bases for V and 3 bases for J; bases not matched to a gene: 4. Germline loops: CDR1 SGHRS, CDR2 YFSETQ. This CDR3 is built from 14 residues. CDR3 loop: CASSGTSGVYEQYF. Written as DNA, the CDR3 is TGCGCCAGCAGTGGGACTAGCGGAGTCTACGAGCAGTACTTC.

This chain uses TRBV2 with TRBJ2-7; 11 nucleotides agree with TRBD1. Germline V gene lookup returns CDR1 SNHLY and CDR2 FYNNEI. The CDR3 is 18 amino acids. V lost 4 bases and J lost 2; bases outside the gene matches: 13. The CDR3 is CASSVLLGQGEGPYEQYF. CDR3 coding DNA: TGTGCCAGCAGTGTCCTGCTGGGACAGGGGGAAGGTCCCTACGAGCAGTACTTC.

This chain connects TRBV6-5 to TRBJ2-5; weak D call: TRBD2 (5 bases). The CDR3 runs 15 residues. V was trimmed by 0 bases and J by 3 bases, leaving 11 bases between them. The germline gives CDR1 MNHEY, CDR2 SVGAGI. DNA for the CDR3: TGTGCCAGCAGTTACTCAGGGCGGGCGGAAGAGACCCAGTACTTC. It specifies CASSYSGRAEETQYF.

This rearrangement joins TRBV27 to TRBJ1-2, with D possibly matching TRBD1 (5 bases). Germline V gene lookup returns CDR1 MNHEY and CDR2 SMNVEV (reference sequence). The V and J ends lost 6 bases and 4 bases respectively, with 21 bases between them. This CDR3 contains 16 residues. Here the CDR3 DNA reads TGTGCCAGCAGGATCCGATGGGGGGAGGTGGGCTATGGCTACACCTTC. Encoded protein: CASRIRWGEVGYGYTF.

In this sample, this clone turned up a few times. V and J are TRBV4-1 and TRBJ2-5; 11 positions match TRBD1. Gene TRBJ2-7 matches the end of the DNA better, so the J call may be wrong. This CDR3 spans 16 amino acids. Germline V gives CDR1 MGHRA, CDR2 YSYEKL. This CDR3 reads CASSQLRTGGVYEQYF. The CDR3 region has the DNA TGCGCCAGCAGCCAACTTCGGACAGGGGGCGTCTACGAGCAGTACTTC.

The chain employs TRBV19 and TRBJ1-2; D gene uncertain. Trimming removed 9 bases at V and 3 bases at J, with 17 bases between. The CDR3 loop spans 14 amino acids. Germline assignment: CDR1 LNHDA and CDR2 SQIVND (reference sequence). CDR3 sequence (DNA): TGTGCCAGCCTAACCCGAGGGCTTGACTATGGCTACACCTTC. This gives the protein CASLTRGLDYGYTF.

The chain couples TRBV5-1 to TRBJ2-1; D is unclear. CDR3 size: 15 residues. Germline CDR1 SGHRS, CDR2 YFSETQ. The V end lost 5 bases, the J end lost 0 bases, and 12 bases lay between the germline ends. CDR3 sequence reads: CASRMTRSSYNEQFF. The CDR3 DNA reads as TGCGCCAGCAGAATGACGCGGAGCTCCTACAATGAGCAGTTCTTC.

The chain's CDR3 is CASSYQRTGLYGYTF. CDR3 bases: TGTGCCAGCAGTTACCAAAGGACAGGCCTCTATGGCTACACCTTC. The V gene is TRBV6-5, the J gene TRBJ1-2, with TRBD1 matching over 7 bases. Germline trimming cut 2 bases from V and 4 bases from J; bases unmatched to any gene: 7. CDR1 is MNHEY and CDR2 is SVGAGI in the germline V gene. The CDR3 extends over 15 amino acids.

This chain connects TRBV19 to TRBJ1-1; maybe TRBD1 (5 bases). V gave up 5 bases and J gave up 1 base, with 20 bases separating them. The V gene's germline CDR1 is LNHDA and CDR2 SQIVND (reference sequence). The CDR3 extends over 17 amino acids. The CDR3 DNA reads as TGTGCCAGTAGTGGGATCTGGGTAGGGGCGGAGAACACTGAAGCTTTCTTT. As protein: CASSGIWVGAENTEAFF. Drawing the rest from reference TRBV19 and TRBJ1-1, the complete variable domain is DGGITQSPKYLFRKEGQNVTLSCEQNLNHDAMYWYRQDPGQGLRLIYYSQIVNDFQKGDIAEGYSVSREKKESFPLTVTSAQKNPTAFYLCASSGIWVGAENTEAFFGQGTRLTVV.

In this sample, this clone turned up once. The rearrangement links TRBV27 to TRBJ2-5, with D perhaps TRBD2 (6 bases). Germline CDR1 MNHEY, CDR2 SMNVEV (reference sequence). Trimming stripped 1 base from V and 6 bases from J, with 15 bases between. The CDR3 extends over 15 amino acids. The CDR3 is CASSLYRRALQTQYF. In DNA, the CDR3 is TGTGCCAGCAGTTTATACAGGAGGGCGTTGCAGACCCAGTACTTC.

V and J are TRBV6-1 and TRBJ1-4; TRBD1 agrees at 8 bases. The CDR3 sequence is 15 residues long. Germline CDR1 reads MNHNS; CDR2 reads SASEGT. V lost 8 bases to trimming and J lost 4 bases; unmatched junction nucleotides: 9. The CDR3 loop reads CASEYRQGSNEKLFF. In DNA, the CDR3 is TGTGCCAGCGAATATAGACAGGGGAGTAATGAAAAACTGTTTTTT.

V usage is TRBV5-4 and J usage is TRBJ1-2; 8 bases agree with TRBD1. V shed 0 bases and J 1 base; nucleotides not matched to a gene: 5. The CDR3 has 16 residues. Germline CDR1 and CDR2: SGHNT and YYREEE (reference sequence). The CDR3 loop is CASSLEDRASNYGYTF. The DNA for the CDR3 is TGTGCCAGCAGCTTGGAGGACAGGGCGAGTAACTATGGCTACACCTTC.

The chain employs TRBV5-4 and TRBJ2-1, with 8 bases lining up with TRBD2. Germline lookup yields CDR1 SGHNT and CDR2 YYREEE (reference sequence). V was clipped by 5 bases and J by 13 bases; unmatched bases: 11. The CDR3 is 13 residues long. The DNA for the CDR3 is TGTGCCAGCAGATCCCCGGGAGCGGGGGAACAGTTCTTC. Amino acid sequence: CASRSPGAGEQFF.

This clone was seen more than once but under ten times. The chain is built from TRBV2 and TRBJ1-1; D is uncertain. The CDR3 sequence is 15 residues long. Trimming cost V 6 bases and J 5 bases, with 19 bases left between them. The germline V gene has CDR1 SNHLY and CDR2 FYNNEI. CDR3 DNA sequence: TGTGCCAGCAGGAGTCAACAGTTTCAAAGGACTGAAGCTTTCTTT. Residues: CASRSQQFQRTEAFF.

J is TRBJ2-1 and V is TRBV13; 10 nucleotides align to TRBD2. CDR1 is PRHDT, CDR2 FYEKMQ, per germline (reference sequence). The CDR3 has 19 amino acids. With 5 bases clipped from V and 3 bases from J, the junction kept 16 bases outside the gene matches. The chain's CDR3 is CASSARSKSGGASYNEQFF. The CDR3 DNA sequence: TGTGCCAGCAGCGCCCGCTCTAAAAGCGGGGGGGCTAGCTACAATGAGCAGTTCTTC.

There are a few counts of this clone. The genes are TRBV18 and TRBJ2-1, with TRBD2 matching 12 bases. Unmatched junction bases numbered 7, after V lost 1 base and J lost 3 bases. The CDR3 consists of 18 residues. In germline, CDR1 is KGHSH, CDR2 LQKENI. CDR3 sequence: CASSPLLAGGAYYNEQFF. As DNA, the CDR3 is TGTGCCAGCTCACCACTACTAGCGGGAGGCGCCTACTACAATGAGCAGTTCTTC.

The rearrangement joins TRBV9 to TRBJ1-1, with TRBD1 as a possible D gene (5 bases). Germline V gives CDR1 SGDLS, CDR2 YYNGEE. Deletions cut 6 bases from V and 0 bases from J, with 9 bases between. CDR3 length: 13 amino acids. DNA of the CDR3: TGTGCCAGCACTGGGGCGATGAACACTGAAGCTTTCTTT. Translating gives CASTGAMNTEAFF.

The chain combines TRBV27 with TRBJ2-1; D may be TRBD1 (6 bases). The V and J ends lost 5 bases and 1 base respectively, with 15 bases between them. The CDR3 loop spans 16 amino acids. The germline V gene encodes CDR1 MNHEY and CDR2 SMNVEV (reference sequence). The CDR3 region has the DNA TGTGCCAGCAGTAAGCAGGGACACCATTCCTACAATGAGCAGTTCTTC. It specifies CASSKQGHHSYNEQFF.

This clone was counted only a few times. The V and J genes are TRBV7-9 and TRBJ1-2, with TRBD1 matching 9 bases. J lost 5 bases, V lost 10 bases, and 11 bases had no gene match. The CDR3 has 14 amino acids. Germline CDR1 and CDR2: SEHNR and FQNEAQ (reference sequence). CDR3 residues: CATPGDREFYGYTF. The CDR3 DNA is TGTGCCACCCCGGGGGACAGGGAATTTTATGGCTACACCTTC.

This CDR3 is CASSFPPQNIQYF. In DNA, the CDR3 is TGTGCCAGCAGCTTTCCCCCACAGAACATTCAGTACTTC. The J gene is TRBJ2-4, the V gene TRBV7-9; D is undetermined. The V end was cut by 3 bases, the J end by 7 bases, with 10 bases between. CDR1 and CDR2 from the germline V gene are SEHNR and FQNEAQ (reference sequence). The CDR3 covers 13 residues.

This chain links TRBV28 with TRBJ2-7, with 7 bases lining up with TRBD1. Trimming removed 5 bases from V and 3 bases from J; junction bases left unmatched: 10. There are 15 residues in the CDR3. Germline-derived CDR1 and CDR2 are MDHEN and SYDVKM. The CDR3 loop reads CASSNPDRALYEQYF. CDR3 bases: TGTGCCAGCAGTAACCCCGACAGGGCCCTCTACGAGCAGTACTTC. Drawing the rest from reference TRBV28 and TRBJ2-7, the complete variable domain is DVKVTQSSRYLVKRTGEKVFLECVQDMDHENMFWYRQDPGLGLRLIYFSYDVKMKEKGDIPEGYSVSREKKERFSLILESASTNQTSMYLCASSNPDRALYEQYFGPGTRLTVT.

The chain employs TRBV6-5 and TRBJ2-5; the D is unclear. The J call may not be correct, given that the DNA end is closer to TRBJ2-7. The V gene's germline CDR1 is MNHEY and CDR2 SVGAGI. This CDR3 contains 11 residues. CDR3 nucleotide sequence: TGTGCCAGCAGTTCTGACTACGAGCAGTACTTC. It codes for CASSSDYEQYF.

This clone was recorded a few times. CDR3: CASSLGGMNTEAFF. The CDR3 bases are TGCGCCAGCAGCTTGGGAGGGATGAACACTGAAGCTTTCTTT. The V gene is TRBV5-1, the J gene TRBJ1-1; no reliable D call. Germline CDR1 and CDR2: SGHRS and YFSETQ. The CDR3 totals 14 residues. Trimming shortened V by 0 bases and J by 0 bases, and 6 bases separated the two germline ends.

The chain employs TRBV10-3 and TRBJ1-2; TRBD1 matches 7 bases. This CDR3 has 15 residues. With 0 bases clipped from V and 4 bases from J, the junction kept 5 bases outside the gene matches. Looked up from germline, CDR1 is ENHRY and CDR2 is SYGVKD. Here the CDR3 reads CAISESVDRAYGYTF. DNA of the CDR3: TGTGCCATCAGTGAGTCGGTCGACAGGGCCTATGGCTACACCTTC.

J is TRBJ1-1 and V is TRBV7-3, with D unresolved. This CDR3 comprises 14 residues. Germline lookup yields CDR1 SGHTA and CDR2 FQGTGA. Trimming took 5 bases from V and 0 from J, leaving 10 bases between them. The CDR3 is CASSPGGMNTEAFF. In DNA, the CDR3 is TGTGCCAGCAGCCCCGGAGGAATGAACACTGAAGCTTTCTTT.

The genes are TRBV4-1 and TRBJ2-7; TRBD2 matches at 9 bases. This CDR3 region has 16 residues. Per the germline V gene, CDR1 is MGHRA and CDR2 is YSYEKL. V lost 3 bases and J lost 4; bases outside the gene matches: 10. The CDR3 nucleotides read TGCGCCAGCAGCCAGGATACCGGGACTAGCTCGTACGAGCAGTACTTC. Translated: CASSQDTGTSSYEQYF.

This chain uses TRBV4-1 with TRBJ1-2; D is possibly TRBD1 (6 bases). The CDR3 is made up of 14 amino acids. Looked up from germline, CDR1 is MGHRA and CDR2 is YSYEKL. V lost 0 bases and J 8 bases, leaving 13 bases between the germline ends. The CDR3 bases are TGCGCCAGCAGCCAAGAACGGGCAGGGGTCGGCTACACCTTC. Translating gives CASSQERAGVGYTF.

The J gene is TRBJ2-4, the V gene TRBV15; TRBD2 matches 8 bases. Trimming removed 8 bases from V and 1 base from J; junction bases left unmatched: 4. Germline CDR1 is LNHNV and CDR2 is YYDKDF (reference sequence). The CDR3 runs to 14 residues. The CDR3 region has the DNA TGTGCCACCGCGGGGGGCAGGGCCAAAAACATTCAGTACTTC. This codes for CATAGGRAKNIQYF.